Below are 12 T cell receptor beta chains sequenced from a single sample in a study of T cells in Graves' hyperthyroidism and ophthalmopathy. It was RNA transcripts that yielded the amplified TCR beta CDR3 regions. The HTBI primer set served for first-round RT-PCR of the TCR CDR3. TCRdb reprocessed the multiplex PCR reads via MiXCR and lists one record per CDR3 protein. The data contain fewer than 700,000 distinct CDR3 sequences, 15% to 20% of them singletons. The sequencing sample was made of blood. These receptors were collected from a young woman with Graves' hyperthyroidism.

The chain has TRBV7-3 and TRBJ1-2; 7 bases fit TRBD1. V was pared by 5 bases and J by 3 bases, with 15 bases of the junction left unmatched. CDR1 is SGHTA, CDR2 FQGTGA, per germline. This CDR3 has 17 residues. CDR3 nucleotides: TGTGCCAGCAGCAGTAAACGCCGGGACAGTGTTCACTATGGCTACACCTTC. Translation: CASSSKRRDSVHYGYTF.

This clonotype has a handful of counts. The chain is built from TRBV6-5 and TRBJ2-2; perhaps D is TRBD1 or TRBD2 (5 bases each). CDR1 MNHEY and CDR2 SVGAGI come from the germline V gene. The V end was cut by 2 bases, the J end by 6 bases, with 10 bases between. There are 14 residues in the CDR3. In DNA form, the CDR3 reads TGTGCCAGCAGTTACCGAGGGGTTTCCGGGGAGCTGTTTTTT. It is translated as CASSYRGVSGELFF.

The gene calls are TRBV12-3 or TRBV12-4 and TRBJ2-7, with D unresolved. V lost 3 bases to trimming and J lost 7 bases, with 10 bases between them. This CDR3 has 12 residues. This chain's CDR3 is CASSFIPEEQYF. The CDR3 DNA is TGTGCCAGCAGTTTTATACCGGAAGAGCAGTACTTC.

As for this clonotype: This sequence may be a read error, since a much larger clone differs from it by one base. The chain is built from TRBV7-3 and TRBJ2-1; 15 positions agree with TRBD2. Germline trimming cut 4 bases from V and 12 bases from J; bases unmatched to any gene: 10. The CDR3 loop spans 16 amino acids. Germline V gene lookup returns CDR1 SGHTA and CDR2 FQGTGA. Here the CDR3 DNA reads TGTGCCAGCAGCTCCAGGACTAGCGGGAGGGCGTCGGGGCAGTTCTTC. Translated: CASSSRTSGRASGQFF.

This chain uses TRBV7-8 with TRBJ2-2; D ambiguous. The V gene's germline CDR1 is SGHVS and CDR2 FQNEAQ. With 3 bases removed from V and 5 bases from J, the gap between germline ends came to 13 bases. This CDR3 is built from 15 residues. CDR3 nucleotides: TGTGCCAGCAGCTTTCGGGCAGCCCTAACCGGGGAGCTGTTTTTT. This gives the protein CASSFRAALTGELFF.

This clonotype was recorded many times. The gene calls are TRBV27 and TRBJ2-3, with 8 bases lining up with TRBD1. Germline CDR1 MNHEY, CDR2 SMNVEV (reference sequence). V shed 5 bases and J 5 bases; nucleotides not matched to a gene: 6. There are 14 residues in the CDR3. This CDR3 is CASSLGQGKDTQYF. The CDR3 DNA is TGTGCCAGCAGTCTTGGACAGGGAAAAGATACGCAGTATTTT.

Of note for this clonotype: Just one base apart from a much larger clone, this may be a read error. The chain joins TRBV5-1 to TRBJ2-1; perhaps TRBD2 as D (6 bases). The J call may be incorrect, as the DNA end agrees better with TRBJ2-7. The CDR3 loop spans 15 amino acids. CDR1 is SGHRS and CDR2 is YFSETQ in the germline V gene. Here the CDR3 reads CASRLGLTSYNEQYF. The DNA of the CDR3 is TGCGCCAGCAGACTGGGACTGACTTCCTACAATGAGCAGTACTTC.

This clonotype was recorded a few times. The chain combines TRBV10-1 with TRBJ2-2, with D perhaps TRBD2 (5 bases). CDR1 and CDR2 (germline): WNHNN, SYGVQD (reference sequence). This CDR3 has 15 amino acids. V lost 3 bases and J 6 bases, leaving 14 bases between the germline ends. As DNA, the CDR3 is TGCGCCAGCAGTGATGTTCGGAGGCGGCCCGGGGAGCTGTTTTTT. Translating gives CASSDVRRRPGELFF.

This chain connects TRBV5-1 to TRBJ2-5; a possible D gene is TRBD1 (6 bases). The germline V gene encodes CDR1 SGHRS and CDR2 YFSETQ. Trimming shortened V by 4 bases and J by 6 bases, and 16 bases separated the two germline ends. This CDR3 region has 14 residues. This CDR3 is CASSRDTTGKTQYF. The CDR3 DNA follows: TGCGCCAGCAGCCGGGACACTACCGGGAAGACCCAGTACTTC.

V gene TRBV28 combines with J gene TRBJ1-6; the D gene is possibly TRBD1 (6 bases). The CDR3 length is 16 residues. V was clipped by 3 bases and J by 3 bases, with 12 bases between them. Germline assignment: CDR1 MDHEN and CDR2 SYDVKM. The CDR3 sequence is CASSFSQGGYNSPLHF. The DNA of the CDR3 is TGTGCCAGCAGTTTCTCCCAAGGGGGCTATAATTCACCCCTCCACTTT.

This clonotype was seen at least ten times. V usage is TRBV20-1 and J usage is TRBJ2-1; 10 nucleotides line up with TRBD1. The CDR3 consists of 13 residues. CDR1 and CDR2 (germline): DFQATT, SNEGSKA (reference sequence). The ends lost 7 bases at V and 7 bases at J; junction bases unmatched: 7. The CDR3 DNA is TGCAGTGAAGGGACAGGGGTTGGGAATGAGCAGTTCTTC. It codes for CSEGTGVGNEQFF.

This clonotype was found many times. V and J are TRBV30 and TRBJ2-1, with 10 bases that match TRBD2. CDR3 length: 15 amino acids. CDR1 and CDR2 (germline): GTSNPN, SVGIG (reference sequence). J gave up 6 bases and V 3 bases, and 8 bases lay outside the gene matches. Written as DNA, the CDR3 is TGTGCCTGGAGCGGGACTAGCGCATTTACCAATGAGCAGTTCTTC. Translating gives CAWSGTSAFTNEQFF.